The rows below give T cell receptor beta chains drawn from one sample of a study of blood T cell repertoires in COVID-19. Profiling relied on immunoSEQ multiplex PCR, and the TCRdb table lists in-frame clones only, not all of them. Altogether some 95,000 clones are present, around nine tenths being singletons, with the ten largest covering 4% to 5.5%. The sequencing sample was made of peripheral blood. The receptors shown here come from a man in his sixties or seventies with acute or convalescent COVID-19. CDR3s include the opening cysteine and the closing phenylalanine or tryptophan. The order of the fields is V gene, J gene, clone size, D gene, CDR3 DNA, CDR3 protein. A D gene is named only where the DNA matches it firmly. Rows give clone size only sometimes, using once, few, many, or a class for an expanded clone.

>TRBV7-9|TRBJ1-4|.|TRBD1
TGTGCCAGCAGCTTAGGGGACAGGGAAAATGAAAAACTGTTTTTT
CASSLGDRENEKLFF
>TRBV28|TRBJ1-5|.|.
TGTGCCAGCAGAGGGGGCAATCAGCCCCAGCATTTT
CASRGGNQPQHF
>TRBV21-1|TRBJ2-7|once|.
TGTGCCAGCAGCCCCGGGGGTCAGGGTTACGAGCAGTACTTC
CASSPGGQGYEQYF
>TRBV7-9|TRBJ1-4|.|TRBD1
TGTGCCAGCAGCTTAGCAGGGGGCGAAGAAAAACTGTTTTTT
CASSLAGGEEKLFF
>TRBV4-1|TRBJ1-6|once|TRBD1
TGCGCCAAGGACAGGGTGGATCTTGATTCACCCCTCCACTTT
CAKDRVDLDSPLHF
>TRBV2|TRBJ2-1|.|TRBD2
TGTGCCAGCAGTGAAGCCGGCGGGGGACCCTACAATGAGCAGTTCTTC
CASSEAGGGPYNEQFF
>TRBV6-5|TRBJ2-5|.|.
TGTGCCAGCACCTTCTATGGGGGCGCGTTGGAGACCCAGTACTTC
CASTFYGGALETQYF
>TRBV5-1|TRBJ1-2|.|TRBD1
TGCGCCAGCAGCTTGGGGAGCGCGAGACAGGGGAACTATGGCTACACCTTC
CASSLGSARQGNYGYTF
>TRBV11-2|TRBJ2-7|.|.
TGTGCCAGCAGCTCGTACAGGAGCTCCTACGAGCAGTACTTC
CASSSYRSSYEQYF
>TRBV6-5|TRBJ2-7|.|.
TGTGCTGCGGGCCGCTACGAGCAGTACTTC
CAAGRYEQYF
>TRBV7-9|TRBJ1-4|.|.
TGTGCCAGCAGCCCCCGGAGGAATGAAAAACTGTTTTTT
CASSPRRNEKLFF
>TRBV7-8|TRBJ1-5|.|TRBD1
TGTGCCAGCAGCTCCCGGACAGGAGGCCAGCCCCAGCATTTT
CASSSRTGGQPQHF